Listed below are T cell receptor beta chains from one sample, sequenced in a study of vaccination effects on CD4 cells after COVID-19. Assay: immunoSEQ multiplex PCR; the TCRdb copy retains only in-frame clones and omits some. The repertoire holds tens of thousands of clones, 72% seen once, with roughly 23% in the top ten. These receptors' targets are unknown. Sequenced material: CD4+ T cells from PBMCs cultured without peptide, taken before COVID-19 vaccination. Receptors were obtained from a human donor who had a prior SARS-CoV-2 infection. Each CDR3 is given with its conserved first and last residue. The D gene is left open where the match is weak. Not all rows give a size; the values are once, few, many and, for expanded clones, a class.

-	13	-	TRBV29-1	TRBJ2-3	TGCAGCGTTGACTCCGGGGATTCAGATACGCAGTATTTT	CSVDSGDSDTQYF
-	15	few	TRBV12-2	TRBJ1-1	TGTGCAAGTCACCGGACAGGGGGAGTTTACACTGAAGCTTTCTTT	CASHRTGGVYTEAFF
-	13	-	TRBV24-1	TRBJ1-2	TGTGCCACCAGTGATCCCGGTTCCTATGGCTACACCTTC	CATSDPGSYGYTF
-	13	few	TRBV2	TRBJ2-2	TGTGCCAGCAGTGAAGACAGCACCGGGGAGCTGTTTTTT	CASSEDSTGELFF
TRBD2	16	-	TRBV27	TRBJ2-3	TGTGCCAGCAGTCCCAACGGACTAGCGGGCACAGATACGCAGTATTTT	CASSPNGLAGTDTQYF
-	13	-	TRBV7-9	TRBJ2-4	TGTGCCAGCAGCTTCTCGGGTGCAAACATTCAGTACTTC	CASSFSGANIQYF
-	16	few	TRBV14	TRBJ2-7	TGTGCCAGCAGCAAAGACGCAGGGAGTTTGACCTACGAGCAGTACTTC	CASSKDAGSLTYEQYF
-	13	-	TRBV27	TRBJ1-1	TGTGCCAGCAGTTACAGACAAAACACTGAAGCTTTCTTT	CASSYRQNTEAFF
-	13	-	TRBV7-9	TRBJ2-7	TGTGCCAGCAGCTTAGGTCTGGTCTACGAGCAGTACTTC	CASSLGLVYEQYF
-	16	-	TRBV5-6	TRBJ2-3	TGTGCCAGCAGCTTATCATCTCTGGCTAGCACAGATACGCAGTATTTT	CASSLSSLASTDTQYF